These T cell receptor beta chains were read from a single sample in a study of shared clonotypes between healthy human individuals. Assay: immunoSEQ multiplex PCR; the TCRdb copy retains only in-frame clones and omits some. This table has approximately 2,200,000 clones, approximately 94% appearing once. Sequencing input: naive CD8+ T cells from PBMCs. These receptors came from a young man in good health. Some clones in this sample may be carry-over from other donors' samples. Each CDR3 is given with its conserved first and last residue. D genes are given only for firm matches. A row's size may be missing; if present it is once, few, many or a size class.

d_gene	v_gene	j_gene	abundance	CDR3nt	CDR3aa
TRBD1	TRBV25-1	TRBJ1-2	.	TGTGCCAGCAGGGTTCCCAGCAGGGGGCAGGGCTATGGCTACACCTTC	CASRVPSRGQGYGYTF
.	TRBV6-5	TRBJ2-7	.	TGTGCCAGCAGTTACTCGGGCGGGGCAACCTACGAGCAGTACTTC	CASSYSGGATYEQYF
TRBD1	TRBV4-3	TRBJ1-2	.	TGCGCCAGCAGCCCGGGACAGGGGTATGGCTACACCTTC	CASSPGQGYGYTF
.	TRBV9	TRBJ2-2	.	TGTGCCAGCAGCGTAGGAAGGACGACCACCGGGGAGCTGTTTTTT	CASSVGRTTTGELFF
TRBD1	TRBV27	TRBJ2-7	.	TGTGCCAGCAGCGGGACAGGGGGTTCCTACGAGCAGTACTTC	CASSGTGGSYEQYF
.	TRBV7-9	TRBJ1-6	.	TGTGCCAGCAGCTTACCGAGGCTCGGATCACCCCTCCACTTT	CASSLPRLGSPLHF
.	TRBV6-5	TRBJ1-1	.	TGTGCCAGCAGCCGCGGTTGGATGAACACTGAAGCTTTCTTT	CASSRGWMNTEAFF
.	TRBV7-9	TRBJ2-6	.	TGTGCCAGCAGCTTACCCCGCGTTGACAAGGCCAACGTCCTGACTTTC	CASSLPRVDKANVLTF
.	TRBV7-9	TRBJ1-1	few	TGTGCCAGCAGTCCGCGATTGTCCACTGAAGCTTTCTTT	CASSPRLSTEAFF
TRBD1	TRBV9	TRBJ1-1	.	TGTGCCAGCAGCTCCGACAGGGGGGGAACTGAAGCTTTCTTT	CASSSDRGGTEAFF
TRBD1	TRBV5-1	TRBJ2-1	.	TGCGCCAGCAGCCCAGCGACAGGGGGGGGCTACAATGAGCAGTTCTTC	CASSPATGGGYNEQFF
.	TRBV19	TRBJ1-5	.	TGTGCCAGTAGTATAGCCCGCTTTAGGCCCCAGCATTTT	CASSIARFRPQHF
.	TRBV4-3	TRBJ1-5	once	TGCGCCAGCAGCCAAGGGCTTGGGGGAAGTCAGCCCCAGCATTTT	CASSQGLGGSQPQHF
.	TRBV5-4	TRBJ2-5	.	TGTGCCAGCAGTCGGGGTGAGACCCAGTACTTC	CASSRGETQYF
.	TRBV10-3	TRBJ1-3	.	TGTGCCATCCTGGGAAGTCTCACCGGAAACACCATATATTTT	CAILGSLTGNTIYF
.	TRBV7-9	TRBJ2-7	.	TGTGCCAGCAGCTCCCGAGAACAGGGTTCCTACGAGCAGTACTTC	CASSSREQGSYEQYF